These T cell receptor beta chains were read from a single sample in a study of control samples from healthy donors and cancer patients. The table came from immunoSEQ multiplex PCR; TCRdb's copy has only in-frame clones and leaves some out. This sample has about 15,000 clones, with about 87% found just once. Sequenced input: PBMCs. All receptors come from a woman between 70 and 85 years old with colorectal cancer. CDR3s include the opening cysteine and the closing phenylalanine or tryptophan. A D gene is named only where the DNA matches it firmly. Only part of the rows carry a size: once, few, many, or a class if the clone is expanded.

V gene	CDR3 length	clone size	D gene	J gene	CDR3 DNA	CDR3 protein
TRBV12-5	13	.	.	TRBJ1-2	TGTGCTAGTGGTTTAGCGAACAGGGACGGCTACACCTTC	CASGLANRDGYTF
TRBV18	19	.	TRBD2	TRBJ2-1	TGTGCCAGCTCACCACCGGGGGGGTCCTTCCTCTCCTCCTACAATGAGCAGTTCTTC	CASSPPGGSFLSSYNEQFF
TRBV7-9	12	.	.	TRBJ2-4	TGTGCCAGCAGCGACGGACAGTCCCGACAGTACTTC	CASSDGQSRQYF
TRBV11-2	15	medium-sized	.	TRBJ2-2	TGTGCCAGCAGTTATAGGACTCCGGGCGCCGGGGAGCTGTTTTTT	CASSYRTPGAGELFF
TRBV2	15	.	TRBD2	TRBJ2-7	TGTGCCAGCAGTGAATATAGCGGGAGCTCCTACGAGCAGTACTTC	CASSEYSGSSYEQYF
TRBV3-1/TRBV3-2	13	few	.	TRBJ2-7	TGTGCCAGCAGCCAAGATCTTCTAGGGGAGCAGTACTTC	CASSQDLLGEQYF
TRBV6-6	14	.	TRBD1	TRBJ1-6	TGTGCCAGCAGCCGAGGACAGGGGATTTCACCCCTCCACTTT	CASSRGQGISPLHF
TRBV5-1	16	.	TRBD1	TRBJ1-5	TGCGCCAGCAGCTTGGAGGGACAGGGGAGCAATCAGCCCCAGCATTTT	CASSLEGQGSNQPQHF
TRBV4-1	16	.	.	TRBJ2-1	TGCGCCAGCAGCCAAGAAGGGAGGGGGACCTACAATGAGCAGTTCTTC	CASSQEGRGTYNEQFF
TRBV4-1	13	.	TRBD1	TRBJ1-2	TGCGCCAGCAGGCGTCCGGGACAGGGCGGCTACACCTTC	CASRRPGQGGYTF
TRBV18	15	.	.	TRBJ2-7	TGTGCCAGCTCACCAGTAGGAGGATTTTCCTACGAGCAGTACTTC	CASSPVGGFSYEQYF
TRBV6-2/TRBV6-3	13	.	.	TRBJ1-1	TGTGCCAGCATCCCGTCGGGTGGGACTGAAGCTTTCTTT	CASIPSGGTEAFF
TRBV6-1	13	.	.	TRBJ2-3	TGTGCCAGCAGTGAAATCGGCACAGATACGCAGTATTTT	CASSEIGTDTQYF
TRBV3-1/TRBV3-2	13	once	.	TRBJ1-2	TGTGCCAGCAGCCAAGGGCAGGGTGGAGGCTACACCTTC	CASSQGQGGGYTF
TRBV5-1	12	.	.	TRBJ2-1	TGCGCCAGCAGCTTGGGAGGGAAGGAGCAGTTCTTC	CASSLGGKEQFF
TRBV6-6	14	.	.	TRBJ1-2	TGTGCCAGCAGTTACGGCAGAACAAACTATGGCTACACCTTC	CASSYGRTNYGYTF
TRBV3-1/TRBV3-2	18	.	TRBD2	TRBJ2-1	TGTGCCAGCAGCCAAGATGATGGGCGGGGGGGCCGAATCGATGAGCAGTTCTTC	CASSQDDGRGGRIDEQFF
TRBV7-8	14	.	.	TRBJ1-5	TGTGCCAGCAGCTCACAGGGTAGCAATCAGCCCCAGCATTTT	CASSSQGSNQPQHF
TRBV2	14	.	.	TRBJ1-1	TGTGCCAGCAGCCCCCTCGGACATGACACTGAAGCTTTCTTT	CASSPLGHDTEAFF
TRBV9	15	once	.	TRBJ1-2	TGTGCCAGCACCCCCATCGGGGGAACTGACTATGGCTACACCTTC	CASTPIGGTDYGYTF
TRBV4-3	15	once	.	TRBJ1-5	TGCGCCAGCAGCCAAGATCCGCTGACAGGTCAGCCCCAGCATTTT	CASSQDPLTGQPQHF
TRBV30	12	.	.	TRBJ2-1	TGTGCCTGGAGGTACTCCTACAATGAGCAGTTCTTC	CAWRYSYNEQFF
TRBV6-5	14	.	.	TRBJ1-2	TGTGCCAGCAGACCCAGCGATGAGGGTTATGGCTACACCTTC	CASRPSDEGYGYTF
TRBV30	15	.	TRBD1	TRBJ1-6	TGTGCCTGGGCTGCGCTCCGGGACAGCGGGTCACCCCTCCACTTT	CAWAALRDSGSPLHF
TRBV7-2	13	few	.	TRBJ1-2	TGTGCCAGCAGCCCCCAGGGGAACTATGGCTACACCTTC	CASSPQGNYGYTF
TRBV10-3	13	.	TRBD1	TRBJ2-7	TGTGCCACCACCCGGGACAGGGCCCACGAGCAGTACTTC	CATTRDRAHEQYF
TRBV7-2	15	.	.	TRBJ1-2	TGTGCCAGCAGCTTAAATAGTGGCCGATTCTATGGCTACACCTTC	CASSLNSGRFYGYTF
TRBV7-9	14	.	.	TRBJ1-1	TGTGCCAGCAGCTGGGCAGGGCCCCGTGGTGAGGCTTTCTTT	CASSWAGPRGEAFF
TRBV4-1	13	once	.	TRBJ2-5	TGCGCCAGCAGCCAATCAGGCCAAGAGACCCAGTACTTC	CASSQSGQETQYF
TRBV9	15	.	.	TRBJ1-6	TGTGCCAGCAGCTCACCGGGACTCTATAATTCACCCCTCCACTTT	CASSSPGLYNSPLHF
TRBV5-1	16	.	TRBD2	TRBJ2-1	TGCGCCAGCAGCTGGCAACTAGCGGGGGGCGGGAATGAGCAGTTCTTC	CASSWQLAGGGNEQFF
TRBV10-1	16	.	TRBD1	TRBJ1-4	TGCGCCAGCAGTTACGGGACAGCAGCAACTAATGAAAAACTGTTTTTT	CASSYGTAATNEKLFF
TRBV5-2	17	.	.	TRBJ1-2	TGTGCCAGCAACTGTGGGCGAGAGTACGGAAAGACCTATGGCTACACCTTC	CASNCGREYGKTYGYTF
TRBV27	15	.	.	TRBJ2-7	TGTGCCAGCAGTTTAGGTACTCAGGGAGTAGTCGAGCAGTACTTC	CASSLGTQGVVEQYF
TRBV5-1	11	.	.	TRBJ1-2	TGCGCCAGCAGCGACAGGTGGAGCTACACCTTC	CASSDRWSYTF
TRBV18	16	.	.	TRBJ1-5	TGTGCCAGCTCAGGTGGTTCACTCCATAGCAATCAGCCCCAGCATTTT	CASSGGSLHSNQPQHF
TRBV5-4	13	.	.	TRBJ1-5	TGTGCCAGCAGCCCGACTCCTGCGCGGCCCCAGCATTTT	CASSPTPARPQHF
TRBV7-9	14	.	.	TRBJ2-7	TGTGCCAGCAGCCCGGACAGAAGGGGTTACGAGCAGTACTTC	CASSPDRRGYEQYF
TRBV5-4	15	.	.	TRBJ1-5	TGTGCCAGCAGCTTGGGAGGGGGGCGCAATCAGCCCCAGCATTTT	CASSLGGGRNQPQHF
TRBV27	16	.	.	TRBJ2-7	TGTGCCAGCAGTTCCCCCGGACGGCCAAGCTCCTACGAGCAGTACTTC	CASSSPGRPSSYEQYF
TRBV27	14	.	TRBD1	TRBJ2-3	TGTGCCAGCAGTACATGGACAGGGTCTGATACGCAGTATTTT	CASSTWTGSDTQYF
TRBV24-1	15	.	TRBD1	TRBJ2-2	TGTGCCACCAGTGACCCGGACAGGGACACCGGGGAGCTGTTTTTT	CATSDPDRDTGELFF
TRBV3-1/TRBV3-2	17	.	.	TRBJ2-7	TGTGCCAGCAGCCAACTCTACTCAGGGGCGATCTCCTACGAGCAGTACTTC	CASSQLYSGAISYEQYF
TRBV30	14	.	.	TRBJ2-7	TGTGCCTGGAGGGGGGGACAAAACTCCTACGAGCAGTACTTC	CAWRGGQNSYEQYF
TRBV19	10	.	.	TRBJ2-5	TGTGCCAGGATGCAAGAGACCCAGTACTTC	CARMQETQYF
TRBV10-1	14	.	.	TRBJ2-3	TGCGCCAGCACCCAGGGGGGTTGGCCAGATACGCAGTATTTT	CASTQGGWPDTQYF
TRBV2	14	once	.	TRBJ1-1	TGTGCCAGCAGCGGACCCGTCCCCCGGGCTGAAGCTTTCTTT	CASSGPVPRAEAFF
TRBV4-2	16	.	TRBD2	TRBJ2-1	TGTGCCAGCAGCCAAGAAGAGGCGGGAGGGCCCCATGAGCAGTTCTTC	CASSQEEAGGPHEQFF
TRBV12-5	15	.	.	TRBJ1-1	TGTGCTAGTGGTTTGTCACCGGGGCGATGGACTGAAGCTTTCTTT	CASGLSPGRWTEAFF
TRBV4-3	15	.	TRBD1	TRBJ1-1	TGCGCCAGCAGCCGGATGGGACAGCCGAACACTGAAGCTTTCTTT	CASSRMGQPNTEAFF
TRBV6-5	16	once	.	TRBJ1-3	TGTGCCAGCAGTTACACCGCTAGGAGGCGTGGAAACACCATATATTTT	CASSYTARRRGNTIYF